This T cell receptor beta chain originates from a study of shared clonotypes between healthy human individuals. Study context: CD4 naive and memory got three plates each, CD8 naive two, CD8 memory one.

The input for sorted-subset replicate PCRs was approximately 210 ng DNA, tens of thousands of T cell genomes. Only in-frame clones appear in the TCRdb table, and some are missing; sequencing was by immunoSEQ multiplex PCR. The sample comprises 950,000 to 1,300,000 clones, around 75% of which are singletons, and around 1.4% rests with the top ten. The study drew all its donors from Caucasian adults living in Nashville, Tennessee. Per the germline V gene, CDR1 is SGHNT and CDR2 is YYREEE (reference sequence). The germline V and J ends were trimmed by 0 bases and 1 base, with 13 bases remaining between them. This CDR3 region has 16 residues.

The sequence came from a young man in good health. The sequenced material came from memory CD4+ T cells sorted from blood. Regarding subset: CD45RA-negative fraction. The rearrangement joins TRBV5-4 to TRBJ1-1, with a possible D match to TRBD1 (6 bases). In DNA form, the CDR3 reads TGTGCCAGCAGCTTGGGGGGGCTTCGGACGAACACTGAAGCTTTCTTT. Its translation: CASSLGGLRTNTEAFF. The whole variable domain, filled in from reference TRBV5-4 and TRBJ1-1, reads ETGVTQSPTHLIKTRGQQVTLRCSSQSGHNTVSWYQQALGQGPQFIFQYYREEENGRGNFPPRFSGLQFPNYSSELNVNALELDDSALYLCASSLGGLRTNTEAFFGQGTRLTVV.